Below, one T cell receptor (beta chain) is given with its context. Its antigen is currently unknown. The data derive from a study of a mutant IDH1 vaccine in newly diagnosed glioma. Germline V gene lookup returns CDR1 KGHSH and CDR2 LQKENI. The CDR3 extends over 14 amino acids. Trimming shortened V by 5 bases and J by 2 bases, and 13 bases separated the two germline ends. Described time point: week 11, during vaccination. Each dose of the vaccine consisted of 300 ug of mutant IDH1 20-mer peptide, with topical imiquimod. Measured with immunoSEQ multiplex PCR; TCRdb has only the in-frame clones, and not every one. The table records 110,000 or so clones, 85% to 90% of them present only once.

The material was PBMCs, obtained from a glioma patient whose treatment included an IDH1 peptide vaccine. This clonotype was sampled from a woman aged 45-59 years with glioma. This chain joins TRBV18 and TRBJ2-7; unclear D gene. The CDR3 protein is CASSSPGSPYEQYF. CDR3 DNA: TGTGCCAGCTCATCTCCCGGGTCCCCCTACGAGCAGTACTTC.